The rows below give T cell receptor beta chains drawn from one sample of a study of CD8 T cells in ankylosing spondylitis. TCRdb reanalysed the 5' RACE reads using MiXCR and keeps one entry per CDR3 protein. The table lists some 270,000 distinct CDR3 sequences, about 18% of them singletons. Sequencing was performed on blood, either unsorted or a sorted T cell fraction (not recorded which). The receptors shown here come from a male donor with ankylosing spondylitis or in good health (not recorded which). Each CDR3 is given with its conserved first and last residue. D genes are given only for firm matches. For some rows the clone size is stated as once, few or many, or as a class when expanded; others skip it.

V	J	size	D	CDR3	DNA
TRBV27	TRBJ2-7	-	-	CARTPYEQYF	TGTGCCAGGACCCCCTACGAGCAGTACTTC
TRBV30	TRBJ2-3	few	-	CAWTPLGGVSDTQYF	TGTGCCTGGACACCGCTTGGAGGGGTATCAGATACGCAGTATTTT
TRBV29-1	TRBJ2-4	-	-	CSVGDSWGLAKNIQYF	TGCAGCGTTGGAGACAGTTGGGGTCTAGCCAAAAACATTCAGTACTTC
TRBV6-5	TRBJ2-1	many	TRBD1	CASSYLDRGQDEQFF	TGTGCCAGCAGTTACCTGGACAGGGGGCAGGATGAGCAGTTCTTC
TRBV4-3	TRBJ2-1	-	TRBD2	CASSHWTSGSYNEQFF	TGCGCCAGCAGCCACTGGACTAGCGGCTCGTACAATGAGCAGTTCTTC
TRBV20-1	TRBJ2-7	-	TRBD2	CSARDGLAGDIEQYF	TGCAGTGCTAGAGATGGACTAGCGGGAGACATCGAGCAGTACTTC
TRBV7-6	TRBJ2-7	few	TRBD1	CASSLGMGTGGYEQYF	TGTGCCAGCAGCTTAGGTATGGGGACAGGAGGCTACGAGCAGTACTTC
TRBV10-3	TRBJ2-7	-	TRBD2	CAIGGTSGTYEQYF	TGTGCCATCGGGGGGACTAGCGGGACCTACGAGCAGTACTTC
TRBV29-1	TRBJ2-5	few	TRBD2	CSAAGTSGSETQYF	TGCAGCGCCGCCGGGACTAGCGGGAGTGAGACCCAGTACTTC
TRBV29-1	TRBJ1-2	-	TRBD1	CSVGDREDYGYTF	TGCAGCGTTGGGGACAGGGAAGACTATGGCTACACCTTC
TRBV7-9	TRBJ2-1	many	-	CASRQTYNEQFF	TGTGCCAGCAGGCAGACCTACAATGAGCAGTTCTTC
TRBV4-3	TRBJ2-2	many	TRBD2	CASSQGQITSGRATGELFF	TGCGCCAGCAGCCAGGGGCAGATTACTAGCGGGAGGGCCACCGGGGAGCTGTTTTTT
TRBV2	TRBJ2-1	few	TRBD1	CASSGKTGPEQFF	TGTGCCAGCAGTGGGAAGACAGGGCCTGAGCAGTTCTTC
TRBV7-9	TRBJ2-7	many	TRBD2	CASSSGTSYEQYF	TGCGCCAGCAGCTCCGGGACTAGCTACGAGCAGTACTTC
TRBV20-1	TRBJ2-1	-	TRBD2	CSYKVGLAVNNEQFF	TGCAGCTATAAGGTCGGGCTAGCGGTGAACAATGAGCAGTTCTTC
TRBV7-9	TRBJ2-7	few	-	CASSHGYEQYF	TGTGCCAGCAGCCACGGATACGAGCAGTACTTC
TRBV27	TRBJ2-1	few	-	CASTTASNEQFF	TGTGCCAGCACCACGGCGAGCAATGAGCAGTTCTTC
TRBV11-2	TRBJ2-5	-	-	CASSLGAGEETQYF	TGTGCCAGCAGCTTAGGGGCAGGGGAAGAGACCCAGTACTTC
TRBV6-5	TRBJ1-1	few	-	CASSYRGDGEAFF	TGTGCCAGCAGTTACCGCGGGGACGGTGAAGCTTTCTTT
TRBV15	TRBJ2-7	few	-	CATSSRGLGYEQYF	TGTGCCACCAGCAGCAGGGGCCTAGGATACGAGCAGTACTTC
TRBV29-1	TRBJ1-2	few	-	CSVEAENYGYTF	TGCAGCGTTGAGGCAGAGAATTATGGCTACACCTTC
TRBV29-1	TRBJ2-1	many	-	CSVYRNRDPDNEQFF	TGCAGCGTTTACAGGAACCGGGACCCCGACAATGAGCAGTTCTTC
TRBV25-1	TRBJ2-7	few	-	CASSAGPEKYF	TGTGCCAGCAGTGCGGGCCCCGAGAAGTACTTC
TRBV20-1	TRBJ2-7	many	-	CSATGAPYEQYF	TGCAGTGCTACCGGGGCCCCCTACGAGCAGTACTTC
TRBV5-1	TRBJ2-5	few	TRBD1	CASSLFGQEETQYF	TGCGCCAGCAGCTTGTTCGGACAGGAAGAGACCCAGTACTTC
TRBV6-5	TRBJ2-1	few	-	CASSYSFAASYNEQFF	TGTGCCAGCAGTTACTCGTTCGCGGCTTCCTACAATGAGCAGTTCTTC
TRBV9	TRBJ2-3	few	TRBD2	CASSPQGGLAGGSDTQYF	TGTGCCAGCAGCCCTCAAGGGGGACTAGCGGGAGGATCAGATACGCAGTATTTT
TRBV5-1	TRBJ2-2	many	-	CASSLFTSNTGELFF	TGCGCCAGCAGCTTGTTCACCTCGAACACCGGGGAGCTGTTTTTT
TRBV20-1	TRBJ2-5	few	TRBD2	CSARESGGPGETQYF	TGCAGTGCTAGAGAGTCGGGAGGGCCGGGAGAGACCCAGTACTTC
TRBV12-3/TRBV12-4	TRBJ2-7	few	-	CASSTGLERGEQYF	TGTGCCAGCAGCACCGGCCTTGAGAGGGGCGAGCAGTACTTC
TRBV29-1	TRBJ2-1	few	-	CSVDGMGLYEQFF	TGCAGCGTTGATGGTATGGGTTTGTATGAGCAGTTCTTC
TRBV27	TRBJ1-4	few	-	CASSWATNEKLFF	TGTGCCAGCAGTTGGGCAACTAATGAAAAACTTTTTTTT
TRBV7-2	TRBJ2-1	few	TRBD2	CASSLPGTINNEQFF	TGTGCCAGCAGCTTACCCGGGACTATCAACAATGAGCAGTTCTTC
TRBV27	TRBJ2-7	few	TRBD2	CASRALGLAGNEQYF	TGTGCCAGCAGGGCCCTGGGACTAGCGGGAAACGAGCAGTACTTC
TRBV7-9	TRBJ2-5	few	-	CASSLVMGRQETQYF	TGTGCCAGCAGCTTAGTTATGGGGCGACAAGAGACCCAGTACTTC
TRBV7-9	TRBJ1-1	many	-	CASSPRKGGNTEAFF	TGTGCCAGCAGCCCCCGGAAGGGGGGGAACACTGAAGCTTTCTTT
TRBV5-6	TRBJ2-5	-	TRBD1	CASSLVGDREETQYF	TGTGCCAGCAGCTTGGTGGGGGACAGGGAAGAGACCCAGTACTTC
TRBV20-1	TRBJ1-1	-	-	CSASAGNTEAFF	TGCAGTGCTAGTGCCGGAAACACTGAAGCTTTCTTT
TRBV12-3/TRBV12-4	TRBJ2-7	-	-	CASSPRKGPGEQYF	TGTGCCAGCAGCCCCCGTAAGGGGCCGGGGGAGCAGTACTTC
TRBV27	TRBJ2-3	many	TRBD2	CASSFLAGTSADTQYF	TGTGCCAGCAGTTTCCTAGCGGGAACGTCGGCGGATACGCAGTATTTT
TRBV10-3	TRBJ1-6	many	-	CAISESGSENSPLHF	TGTGCCATCAGTGAGAGCGGCAGTGAGAATTCACCCCTCCACTTT
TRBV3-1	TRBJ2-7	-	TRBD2	CASSRGPRTRPLEQYF	TGTGCCAGCAGCCGTGGACCCCGGACTAGGCCTCTCGAGCAGTACTTC
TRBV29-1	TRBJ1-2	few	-	CSVSAQGLEDYGYTF	TGCAGCGTTTCAGCACAGGGATTAGAAGACTATGGCTACACCTTC
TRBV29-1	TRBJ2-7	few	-	CSVGGNRDKAFEQYF	TGCAGCGTTGGCGGGAACCGGGACAAGGCCTTCGAGCAGTACTTC
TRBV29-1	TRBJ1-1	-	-	CSVGLPEAFF	TGCAGCGTTGGTCTTCCTGAAGCTTTCTTT
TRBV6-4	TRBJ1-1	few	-	CASKTGYRTEAFF	TGTGCCAGCAAAACAGGGTATAGGACTGAAGCTTTCTTT
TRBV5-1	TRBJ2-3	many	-	CASSSPRSDTQYF	TGCGCCAGCAGCTCCCCCAGGTCGGATACGCAGTATTTT